Each of the 16 T cell receptor beta chains below was sequenced from the same sample in a study of OX40 agonist ivuxolimab in advanced cancers. TCRdb keeps only in-frame clones here, not all; method: immunoSEQ multiplex PCR. The data hold 60,000 to 70,000 clones, with under 85% observed a single time. Sequences were derived from CD4+ or CD8+ T cells sorted from blood, sampled in a trial of the OX40 agonist ivuxolimab. Receptors were obtained from an adult with an advanced solid tumor such as melanoma, head and neck, liver or kidney cancer.

The chain is built from TRBV28 and TRBJ1-4; D call uncertain. Germline assignment: CDR1 MDHEN and CDR2 SYDVKM. V was pared by 5 bases and J by 6 bases, with 13 bases between. This CDR3 contains 14 residues. This CDR3 reads CASSDGGVDEKLFF. The CDR3 DNA sequence: TGTGCCAGCAGTGACGGCGGGGTTGATGAAAAACTGTTTTTT.

The chain recombines TRBV28 with TRBJ1-2; a weak D match, TRBD1 (5 bases). The CDR3 has 13 amino acids. The germline V gene encodes CDR1 MDHEN and CDR2 SYDVKM. Trimming shortened V by 6 bases and J by 10 bases, and 18 bases separated the two germline ends. The CDR3 sequence: CASSPGRAPTYTF. DNA of the CDR3: TGTGCCAGCAGCCCGGGGCGGGCCCCCACCTACACCTTC.

This clone has just a few counts. The chain has TRBV29-1 and TRBJ2-3, with D possibly matching TRBD1 (6 bases). The germline V gene has CDR1 SQVTM and CDR2 ANQGSEA. Trimming shortened V by 4 bases and J by 1 base, and 9 bases separated the two germline ends. There are 13 residues in the CDR3. The CDR3 nucleotides read TGCAGCGTTGCTGCAGGGGGCACAGATACGCAGTATTTT. Its protein is CSVAAGGTDTQYF.

This clone was recorded once. The chain uses TRBV27 and TRBJ2-3; 7 bases match TRBD2. Trimming at V came to 8 bases and at J to 2 bases, leaving 10 bases not matched to a gene. This CDR3 has 15 amino acids. Germline V gives CDR1 MNHEY, CDR2 SMNVEV (reference sequence). The CDR3 sequence: CASLPLAEPTDTQYF. The CDR3, as DNA: TGTGCCAGCCTACCTCTAGCGGAGCCCACAGATACGCAGTATTTT.

V usage is TRBV5-6 and J usage is TRBJ2-7; D perhaps matches TRBD2 (6 bases). The CDR3 covers 15 residues. The V end was cut by 0 bases, the J end by 0 bases, with 10 bases between. Germline V lookup: CDR1 SGHDT, CDR2 YYEEEE. CDR3 DNA sequence: TGTGCCAGCAGCTTGGAGGGACTCACCTCCTACGAGCAGTACTTC. Protein: CASSLEGLTSYEQYF.

This clone was counted only a few times. The chain employs TRBV6-5 and TRBJ1-5; D gene unclear. There are 16 residues in the CDR3. Germline V gene lookup returns CDR1 MNHEY and CDR2 SVGAGI. Trimming shortened V by 0 bases and J by 0 bases, and 9 bases separated the two germline ends. The CDR3 DNA reads TGTGCCAGCAGTTACTCGGCCTACAATAGCAATCAGCCCCAGCATTTT. Amino acid sequence: CASSYSAYNSNQPQHF.

The DNA for the CDR3 is TGTGCCAGCAGCTTCCCGGGACAGGGAGGTTCGGGAGAGCAGTACTTC. It specifies CASSFPGQGGSGEQYF. The V and J genes are TRBV7-9 and TRBJ2-7; 9 bases are shared with TRBD1. CDR1 and CDR2 (germline): SEHNR, FQNEAQ (reference sequence). The junction had 13 bases not matched to a gene; V was cut back by 3 bases and J by 7 bases. CDR3 length equals 16 residues.

The chain employs TRBV18 and TRBJ1-2; TRBD1 matches at 7 bases. V trimming: 3 bases; J trimming: 3 bases; junction bases outside the gene matches: 4. There are 14 residues in the CDR3. The germline CDR1 and CDR2 sequences are KGHSH and LQKENI. The CDR3 sequence: CASSPGQADYGYTF. As DNA, the CDR3 is TGTGCCAGCTCACCTGGACAGGCGGACTATGGCTACACCTTC.

This chain links TRBV15 with TRBJ1-3; no clear D. V was shortened by 0 bases and J by 7 bases, with 13 bases between the two germline ends. The CDR3 length is 15 residues. Per the germline V gene, CDR1 is LNHNV and CDR2 is YYDKDF (reference sequence). DNA for the CDR3: TGTGCCACCAGCAGAGATTCTTCAGGTGGTAACACCATATATTTT. As protein: CATSRDSSGGNTIYF.

This chain links TRBV27 with TRBJ2-7; TRBD1 matches 8 bases. The CDR3 has 14 amino acids. Germline values: CDR1 MNHEY, CDR2 SMNVEV (reference sequence). The V gene end was trimmed by 5 bases and the J gene end by 2 bases; junction bases not matched to a gene: 5. The chain's CDR3 is CASSPPGQAYEQYF. For the CDR3, the DNA is TGTGCCAGCAGTCCGCCGGGACAGGCCTACGAGCAGTACTTC.

The J gene is TRBJ2-5, the V gene TRBV7-2; 12 positions agree with TRBD2. There are 15 residues in the CDR3. Germline trimming cut 1 base from V and 5 bases from J; bases unmatched to any gene: 2. The germline CDR1 and CDR2 sequences are SGHTA and FQGNSA. The CDR3: CASSLVLAGGETQYF. CDR3 sequence (DNA): TGTGCCAGCAGCTTAGTCCTAGCGGGAGGGGAGACCCAGTACTTC.

The genes are TRBV6-1 and TRBJ2-7, with D hard to call. The CDR3 extends over 13 amino acids. V was clipped by 3 bases and J by 5 bases, with 11 bases between them. Germline CDR1 MNHNS, CDR2 SASEGT. CDR3: CASSDHSTHEQYF. CDR3 bases: TGTGCCAGCAGTGACCACAGCACCCACGAGCAGTACTTC.

The rearrangement links TRBV2 to TRBJ1-2; D might be TRBD1 (6 bases). Between the trimmed V and J ends, which lost 6 bases and 1 base, there was a span of 12 bases. Germline values: CDR1 SNHLY, CDR2 FYNNEI. CDR3 length equals 14 residues. CDR3 residues: CASRREGVNYGYTF. As DNA, the CDR3 is TGTGCCAGCAGGAGGGAGGGGGTTAACTATGGCTACACCTTC. Full variable domain (rest looked up from reference TRBV2 and TRBJ1-2): EPEVTQTPSHQVTQMGQEVILRCVPISNHLYFYWYRQILGQKVEFLVSFYNNEISEKSEIFDDQFSVERPDGSNFTLKIRSTKLEDSAMYFCASRREGVNYGYTFGSGTRLTVV.

The chain links TRBV7-2 to TRBJ2-7; 11 bases map to TRBD2. V lost 4 bases, J lost 6 bases, and 11 bases stayed unmatched. This CDR3 is 16 amino acids long. In germline, CDR1 is SGHTA, CDR2 FQGNSA. The CDR3 loop is CASSSSIAGGPLEQYF. The CDR3, as DNA: TGTGCCAGCAGCTCATCTATAGCGGGAGGGCCGCTCGAGCAGTACTTC. Full variable domain (missing parts from reference TRBV7-2 and TRBJ2-7): GAGVSQSPSNKVTEKGKDVELRCDPISGHTALYWYRQSLGQGLEFLIYFQGNSAPDKSGLPSDRFSAERTGGSVSTLTIQRTQQEDSAVYLCASSSSIAGGPLEQYFGPGTRLTVT.

This chain joins TRBV28 and TRBJ2-2; D not resolved. CDR1 and CDR2 from the germline V gene are MDHEN and SYDVKM. The CDR3 has 12 residues. The V end lost 2 bases, the J end lost 6 bases, and 4 bases lay between the germline ends. CDR3 protein: CASSLVAGELFF. The CDR3, as DNA: TGTGCCAGCAGTTTAGTGGCCGGGGAGCTGTTTTTT.

The chain is built from TRBV27 and TRBJ2-3; D gene unclear. Germline loops: CDR1 MNHEY, CDR2 SMNVEV (reference sequence). V lost 6 bases and J 2 bases, leaving 18 bases between the germline ends. CDR3 length: 16 residues. The CDR3 DNA is TGTGCCAGCAGAACTTTAACATGGAAGGACACAGATACGCAGTATTTT. Translated, it gives CASRTLTWKDTDTQYF.